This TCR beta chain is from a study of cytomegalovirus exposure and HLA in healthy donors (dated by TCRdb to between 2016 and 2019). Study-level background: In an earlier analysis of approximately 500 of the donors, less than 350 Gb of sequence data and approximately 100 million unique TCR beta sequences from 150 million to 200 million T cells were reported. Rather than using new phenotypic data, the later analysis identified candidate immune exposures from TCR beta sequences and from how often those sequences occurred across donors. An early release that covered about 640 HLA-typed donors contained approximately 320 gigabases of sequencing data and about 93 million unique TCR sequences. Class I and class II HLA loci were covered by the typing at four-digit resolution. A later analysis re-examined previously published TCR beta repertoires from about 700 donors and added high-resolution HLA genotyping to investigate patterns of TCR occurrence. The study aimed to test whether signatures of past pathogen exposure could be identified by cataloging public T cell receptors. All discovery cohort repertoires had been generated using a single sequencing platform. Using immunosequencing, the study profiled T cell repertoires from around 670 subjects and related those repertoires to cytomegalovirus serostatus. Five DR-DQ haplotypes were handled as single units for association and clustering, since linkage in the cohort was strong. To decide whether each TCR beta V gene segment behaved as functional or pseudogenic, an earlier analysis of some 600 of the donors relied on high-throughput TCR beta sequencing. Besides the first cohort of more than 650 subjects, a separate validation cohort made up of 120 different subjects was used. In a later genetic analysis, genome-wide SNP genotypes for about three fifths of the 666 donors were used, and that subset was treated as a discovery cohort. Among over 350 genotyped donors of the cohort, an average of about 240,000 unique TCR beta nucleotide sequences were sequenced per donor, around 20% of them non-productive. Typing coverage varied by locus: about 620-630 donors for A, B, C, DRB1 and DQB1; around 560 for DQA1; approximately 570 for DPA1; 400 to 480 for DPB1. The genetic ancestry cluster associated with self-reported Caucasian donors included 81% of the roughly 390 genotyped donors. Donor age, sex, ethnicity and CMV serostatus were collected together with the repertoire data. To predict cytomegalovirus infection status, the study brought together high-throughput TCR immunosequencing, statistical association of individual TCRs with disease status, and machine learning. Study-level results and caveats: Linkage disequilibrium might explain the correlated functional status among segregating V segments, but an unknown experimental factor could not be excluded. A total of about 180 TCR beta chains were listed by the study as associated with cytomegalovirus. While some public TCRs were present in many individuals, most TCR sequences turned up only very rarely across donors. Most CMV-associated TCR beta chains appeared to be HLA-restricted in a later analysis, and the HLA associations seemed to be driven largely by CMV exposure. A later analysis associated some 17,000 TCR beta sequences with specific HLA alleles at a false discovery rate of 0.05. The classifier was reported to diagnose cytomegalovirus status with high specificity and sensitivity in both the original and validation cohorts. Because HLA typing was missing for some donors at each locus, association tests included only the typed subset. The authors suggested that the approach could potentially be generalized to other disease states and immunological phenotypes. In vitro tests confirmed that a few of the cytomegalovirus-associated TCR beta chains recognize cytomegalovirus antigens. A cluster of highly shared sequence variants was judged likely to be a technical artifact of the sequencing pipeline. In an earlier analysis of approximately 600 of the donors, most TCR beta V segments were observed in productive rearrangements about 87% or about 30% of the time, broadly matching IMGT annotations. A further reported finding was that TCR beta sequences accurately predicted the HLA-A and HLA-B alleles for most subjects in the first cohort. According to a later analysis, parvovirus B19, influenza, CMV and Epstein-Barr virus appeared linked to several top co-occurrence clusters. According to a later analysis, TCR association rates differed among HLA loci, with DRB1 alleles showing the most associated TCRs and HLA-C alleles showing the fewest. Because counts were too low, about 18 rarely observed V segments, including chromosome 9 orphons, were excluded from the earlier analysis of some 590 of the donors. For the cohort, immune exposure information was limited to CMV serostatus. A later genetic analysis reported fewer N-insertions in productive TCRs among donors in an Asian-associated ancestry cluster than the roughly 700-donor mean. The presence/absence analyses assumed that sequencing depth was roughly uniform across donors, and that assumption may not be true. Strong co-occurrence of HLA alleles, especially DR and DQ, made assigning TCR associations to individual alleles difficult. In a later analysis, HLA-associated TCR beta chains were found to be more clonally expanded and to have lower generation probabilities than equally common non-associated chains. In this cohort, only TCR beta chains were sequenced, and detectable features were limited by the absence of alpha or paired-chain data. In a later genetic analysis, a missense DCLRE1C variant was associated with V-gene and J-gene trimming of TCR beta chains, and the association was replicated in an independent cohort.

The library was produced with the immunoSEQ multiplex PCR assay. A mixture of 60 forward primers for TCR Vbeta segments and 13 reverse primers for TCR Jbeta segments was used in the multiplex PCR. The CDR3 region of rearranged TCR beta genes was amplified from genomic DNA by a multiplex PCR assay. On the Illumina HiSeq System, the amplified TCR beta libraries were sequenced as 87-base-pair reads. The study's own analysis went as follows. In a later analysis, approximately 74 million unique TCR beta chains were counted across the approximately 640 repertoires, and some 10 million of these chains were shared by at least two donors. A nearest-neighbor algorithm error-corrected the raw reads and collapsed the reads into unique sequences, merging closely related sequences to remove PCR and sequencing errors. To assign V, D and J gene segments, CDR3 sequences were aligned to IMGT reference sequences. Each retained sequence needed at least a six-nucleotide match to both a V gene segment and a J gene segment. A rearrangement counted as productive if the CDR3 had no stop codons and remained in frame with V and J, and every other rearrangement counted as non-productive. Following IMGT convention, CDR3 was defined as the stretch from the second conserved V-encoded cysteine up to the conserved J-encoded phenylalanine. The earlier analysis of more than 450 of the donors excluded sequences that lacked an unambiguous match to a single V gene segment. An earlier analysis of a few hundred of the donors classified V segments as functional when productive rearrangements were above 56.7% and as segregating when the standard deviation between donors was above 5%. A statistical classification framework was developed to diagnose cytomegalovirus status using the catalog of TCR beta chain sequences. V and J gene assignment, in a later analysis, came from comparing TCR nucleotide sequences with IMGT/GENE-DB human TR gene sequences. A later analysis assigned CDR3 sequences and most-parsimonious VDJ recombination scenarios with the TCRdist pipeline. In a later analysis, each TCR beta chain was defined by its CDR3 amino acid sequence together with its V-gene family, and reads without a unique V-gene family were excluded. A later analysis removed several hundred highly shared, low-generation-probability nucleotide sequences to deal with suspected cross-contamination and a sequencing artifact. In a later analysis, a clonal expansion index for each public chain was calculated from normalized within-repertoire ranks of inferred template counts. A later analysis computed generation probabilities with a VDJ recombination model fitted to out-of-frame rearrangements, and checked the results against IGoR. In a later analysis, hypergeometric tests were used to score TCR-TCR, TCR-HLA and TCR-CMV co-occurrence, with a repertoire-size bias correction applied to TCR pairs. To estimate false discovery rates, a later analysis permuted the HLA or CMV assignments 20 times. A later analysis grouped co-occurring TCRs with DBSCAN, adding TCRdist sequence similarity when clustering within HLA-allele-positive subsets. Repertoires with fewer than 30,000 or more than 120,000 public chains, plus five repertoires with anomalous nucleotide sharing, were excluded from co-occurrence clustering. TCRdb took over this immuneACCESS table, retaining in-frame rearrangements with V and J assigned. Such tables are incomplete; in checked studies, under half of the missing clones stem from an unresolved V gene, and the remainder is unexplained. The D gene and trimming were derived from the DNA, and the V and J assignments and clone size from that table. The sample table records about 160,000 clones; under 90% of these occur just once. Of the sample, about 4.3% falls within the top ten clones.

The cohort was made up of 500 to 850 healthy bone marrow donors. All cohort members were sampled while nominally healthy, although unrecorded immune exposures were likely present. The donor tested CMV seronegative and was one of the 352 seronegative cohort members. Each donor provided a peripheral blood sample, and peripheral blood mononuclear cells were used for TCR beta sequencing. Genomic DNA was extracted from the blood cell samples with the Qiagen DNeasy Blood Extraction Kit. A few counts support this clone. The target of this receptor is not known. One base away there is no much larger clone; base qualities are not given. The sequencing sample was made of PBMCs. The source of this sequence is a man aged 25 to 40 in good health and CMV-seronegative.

The nucleotide sequence is given as TGTGCCTGGAGTGACAGCTTTAACTATGGCTACACCTTC. It encodes CAWSDSFNYGYTF. Here the chain combines TRBV30 and TRBJ1-2; the D gene assignment is ambiguous. As encoded in the germline V gene (reference sequence), CDR1 is GTSNPN while CDR2 is SVGIG. V and J lose 1 base and 1 base, and a span of 7 bases separates them. The CDR3 spans 13 residues, from the cysteine through the phenylalanine. The CDR3 DNA has 39 bases and is translated from base 1. The full variable domain, with segments outside the CDR3 supplied by the reference TRBV30 and TRBJ1-2 proteins, appears as SQTIHQWPATLVQPVGSPLSLECTVEGTSNPNLYWYRQAAGRGLQLLFYSVGIGQISSEVPQNLSASRPQDRQFILSSKKLLLSDSGFYLCAWSDSFNYGYTFGSGTRLTVV.